The source of this TCR beta chain is a study of T cell changes during pregnancy in multiple sclerosis. This clone has just one count. CDR3 length equals 18 residues. The ends were cut back, 1 base at V and 1 base at J, with 17 bases in the middle. CDR1 and CDR2 from the germline V gene are LGHNA and YNFKEQ. Profiling relied on immunoSEQ multiplex PCR, and the TCRdb table lists in-frame clones only, not all of them. The sample has around 80,000 clones; 90% to 95% are singletons. The gene calls are TRBV4-2 and TRBJ1-3; perhaps TRBD1 as D (6 bases). This receptor was identified in a female donor with multiple sclerosis, enrolled in a pregnancy study. The sequencing used peripheral blood, collected before pregnancy. The CDR3 sequence: CASSQVGGAGDSGNTIYF. Written as DNA, the CDR3 is TGTGCCAGCAGCCAAGTGGGGGGGGCTGGGGATTCTGGAAACACCATATATTTT.